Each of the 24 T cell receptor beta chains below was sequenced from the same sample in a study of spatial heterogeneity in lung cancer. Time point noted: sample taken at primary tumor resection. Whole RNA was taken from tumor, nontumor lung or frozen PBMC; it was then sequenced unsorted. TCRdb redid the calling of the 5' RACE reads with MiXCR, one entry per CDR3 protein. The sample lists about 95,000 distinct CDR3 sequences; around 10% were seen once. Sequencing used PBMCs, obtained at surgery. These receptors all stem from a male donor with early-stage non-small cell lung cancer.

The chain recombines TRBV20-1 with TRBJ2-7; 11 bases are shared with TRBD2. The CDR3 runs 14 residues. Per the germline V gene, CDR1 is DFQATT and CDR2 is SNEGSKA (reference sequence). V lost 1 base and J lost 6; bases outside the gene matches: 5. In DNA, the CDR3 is TGCAGTGCTAGAGCCTCGGGACTAGCGGTCGAGCAGTACTTC. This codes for CSARASGLAVEQYF.

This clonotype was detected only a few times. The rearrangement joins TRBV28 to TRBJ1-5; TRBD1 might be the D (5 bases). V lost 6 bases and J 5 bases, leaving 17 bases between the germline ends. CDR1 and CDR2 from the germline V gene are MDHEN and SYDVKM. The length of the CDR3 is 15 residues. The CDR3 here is CASSQPGGGHQPQHF. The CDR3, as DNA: TGTGCCAGCAGCCAACCGGGGGGTGGTCATCAGCCCCAGCATTTT.

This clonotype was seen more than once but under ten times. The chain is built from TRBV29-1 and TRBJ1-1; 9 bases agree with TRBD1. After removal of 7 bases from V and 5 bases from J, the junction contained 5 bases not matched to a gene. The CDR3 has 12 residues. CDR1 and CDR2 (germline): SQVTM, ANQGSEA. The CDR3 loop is CSGMTGGTEAFF. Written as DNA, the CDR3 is TGCAGCGGTATGACAGGGGGGACTGAAGCTTTCTTT.

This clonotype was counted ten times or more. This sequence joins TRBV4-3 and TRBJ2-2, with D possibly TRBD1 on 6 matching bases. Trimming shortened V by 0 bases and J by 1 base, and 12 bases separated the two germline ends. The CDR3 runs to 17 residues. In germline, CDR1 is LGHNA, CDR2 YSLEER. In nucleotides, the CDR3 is TGCGCCAGCAGCCAAGACCTCGAGACAGGGAACACCGGGGAGCTGTTTTTT. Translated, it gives CASSQDLETGNTGELFF.

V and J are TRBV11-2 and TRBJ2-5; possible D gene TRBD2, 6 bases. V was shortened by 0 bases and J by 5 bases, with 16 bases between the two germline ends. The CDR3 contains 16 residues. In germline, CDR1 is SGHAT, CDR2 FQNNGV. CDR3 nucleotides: TGTGCCAGCAGCTTAGAGGGGGGAGCAAAACAGGAGACCCAGTACTTC. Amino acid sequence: CASSLEGGAKQETQYF.

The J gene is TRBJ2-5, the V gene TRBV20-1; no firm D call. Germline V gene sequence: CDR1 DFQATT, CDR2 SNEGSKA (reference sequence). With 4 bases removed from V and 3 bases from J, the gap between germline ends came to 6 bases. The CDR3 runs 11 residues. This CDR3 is CSATYKETQYF. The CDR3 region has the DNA TGCAGTGCTACCTATAAAGAGACCCAGTACTTC.

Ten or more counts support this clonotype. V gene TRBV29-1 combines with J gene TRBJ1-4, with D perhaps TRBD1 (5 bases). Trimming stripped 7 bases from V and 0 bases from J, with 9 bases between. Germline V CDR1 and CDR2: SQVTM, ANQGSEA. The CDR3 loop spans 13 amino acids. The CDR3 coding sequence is TGCAGCGGAGGGGCCGCAACTAATGAAAAACTGTTTTTT. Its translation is CSGGAATNEKLFF.

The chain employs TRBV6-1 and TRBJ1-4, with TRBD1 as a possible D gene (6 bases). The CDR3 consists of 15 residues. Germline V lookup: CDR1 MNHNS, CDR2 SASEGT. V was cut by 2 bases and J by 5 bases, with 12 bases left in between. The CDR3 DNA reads TGTGCCAGCAGTGAACGGGGACACTTAAATGAAAAACTGTTTTTT. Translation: CASSERGHLNEKLFF.

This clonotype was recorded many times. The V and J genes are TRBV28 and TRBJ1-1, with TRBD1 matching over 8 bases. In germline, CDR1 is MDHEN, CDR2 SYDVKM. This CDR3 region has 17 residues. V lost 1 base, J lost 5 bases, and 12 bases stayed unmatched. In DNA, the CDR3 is TGTGCCAGCAGTTTATCGGTGGCAGGGGGCTCGGGGACTGAAGCTTTCTTT. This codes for CASSLSVAGGSGTEAFF. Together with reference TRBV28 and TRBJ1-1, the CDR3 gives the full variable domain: DVKVTQSSRYLVKRTGEKVFLECVQDMDHENMFWYRQDPGLGLRLIYFSYDVKMKEKGDIPEGYSVSREKKERFSLILESASTNQTSMYLCASSLSVAGGSGTEAFFGQGTRLTVV.

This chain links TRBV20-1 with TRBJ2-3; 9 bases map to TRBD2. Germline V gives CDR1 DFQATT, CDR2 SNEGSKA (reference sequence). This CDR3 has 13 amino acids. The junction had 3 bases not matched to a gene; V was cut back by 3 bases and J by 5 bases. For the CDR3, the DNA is TGCAGTGCTAGGGCTAGCGGGATAGATACGCAGTATTTT. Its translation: CSARASGIDTQYF.

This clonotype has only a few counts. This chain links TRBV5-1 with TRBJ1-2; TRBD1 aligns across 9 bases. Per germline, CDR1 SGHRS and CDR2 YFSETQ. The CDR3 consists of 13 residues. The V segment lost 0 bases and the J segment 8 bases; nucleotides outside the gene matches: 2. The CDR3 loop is CASSLETGGGYTF. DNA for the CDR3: TGCGCCAGCAGCTTGGAAACAGGGGGCGGCTACACCTTC.

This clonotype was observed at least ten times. The CDR3 protein is CASSLGGASGNEQFF. CDR3 nucleotides: TGTGCCAGCAGCTTGGGAGGCGCTAGCGGTAATGAGCAGTTCTTC. The rearrangement links TRBV5-4 to TRBJ2-1; 7 positions match TRBD2. This CDR3 spans 15 amino acids. CDR1 and CDR2 from the germline V gene are SGHNT and YYREEE (reference sequence). Germline trimming cut 0 bases from V and 7 bases from J; bases unmatched to any gene: 7. The variable domain in full, with the rest retrieved from reference TRBV5-4 and TRBJ2-1, is ETGVTQSPTHLIKTRGQQVTLRCSSQSGHNTVSWYQQALGQGPQFIFQYYREEENGRGNFPPRFSGLQFPNYSSELNVNALELDDSALYLCASSLGGASGNEQFFGPGTRLTVL.

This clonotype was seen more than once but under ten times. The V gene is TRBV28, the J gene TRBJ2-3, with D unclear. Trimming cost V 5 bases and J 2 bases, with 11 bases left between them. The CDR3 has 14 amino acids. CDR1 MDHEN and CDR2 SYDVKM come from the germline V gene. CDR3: CASSGDWYTDTQYF. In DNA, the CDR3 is TGTGCCAGCAGTGGTGACTGGTACACAGATACGCAGTATTTT.

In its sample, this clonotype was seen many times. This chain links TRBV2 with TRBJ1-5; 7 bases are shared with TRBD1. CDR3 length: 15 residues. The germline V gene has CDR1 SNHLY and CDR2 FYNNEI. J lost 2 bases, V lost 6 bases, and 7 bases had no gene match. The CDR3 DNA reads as TGTGCCAGCAGCGCGACAGGGAACGGCAATCAGCCCCAGCATTTT. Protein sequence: CASSATGNGNQPQHF. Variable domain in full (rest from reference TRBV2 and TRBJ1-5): EPEVTQTPSHQVTQMGQEVILRCVPISNHLYFYWYRQILGQKVEFLVSFYNNEISEKSEIFDDQFSVERPDGSNFTLKIRSTKLEDSAMYFCASSATGNGNQPQHFGDGTRLSIL.

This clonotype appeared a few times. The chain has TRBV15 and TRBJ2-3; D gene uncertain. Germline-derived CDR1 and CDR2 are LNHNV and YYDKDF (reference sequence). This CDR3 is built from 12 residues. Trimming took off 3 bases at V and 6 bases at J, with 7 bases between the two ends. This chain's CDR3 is CATSSSGDTQYF. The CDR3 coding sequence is TGTGCCACCAGCAGTTCGGGTGATACGCAGTATTTT.

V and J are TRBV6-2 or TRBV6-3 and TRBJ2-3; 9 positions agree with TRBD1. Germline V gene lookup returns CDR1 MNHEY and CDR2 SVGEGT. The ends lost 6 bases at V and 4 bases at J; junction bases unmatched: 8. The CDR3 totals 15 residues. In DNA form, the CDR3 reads TGTGCCAGCAGCCTGGACAGGGGCCCACCAGATACGCAGTATTTT. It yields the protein CASSLDRGPPDTQYF.

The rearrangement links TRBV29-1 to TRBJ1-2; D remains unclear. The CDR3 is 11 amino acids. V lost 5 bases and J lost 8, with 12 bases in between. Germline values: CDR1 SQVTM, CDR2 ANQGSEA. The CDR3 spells CSVSDLVGYTF. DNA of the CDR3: TGCAGCGTTTCCGACCTAGTAGGCTACACCTTC.

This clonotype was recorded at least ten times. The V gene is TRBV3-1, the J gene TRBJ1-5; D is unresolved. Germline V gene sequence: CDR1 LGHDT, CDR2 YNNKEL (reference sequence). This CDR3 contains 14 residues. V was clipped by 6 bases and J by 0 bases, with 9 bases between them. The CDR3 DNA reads TGTGCCAGCAGTCTCAGAGATAGCAATCAGCCCCAGCATTTT. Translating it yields CASSLRDSNQPQHF.

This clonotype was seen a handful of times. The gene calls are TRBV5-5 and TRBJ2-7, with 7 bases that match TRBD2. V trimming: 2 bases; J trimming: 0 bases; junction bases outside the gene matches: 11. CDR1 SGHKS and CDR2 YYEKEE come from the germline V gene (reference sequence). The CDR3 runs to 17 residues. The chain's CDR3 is CASSFYVGRGSSYEQYF. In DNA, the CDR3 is TGTGCCAGCAGCTTCTATGTCGGGCGGGGGAGCTCCTACGAGCAGTACTTC.

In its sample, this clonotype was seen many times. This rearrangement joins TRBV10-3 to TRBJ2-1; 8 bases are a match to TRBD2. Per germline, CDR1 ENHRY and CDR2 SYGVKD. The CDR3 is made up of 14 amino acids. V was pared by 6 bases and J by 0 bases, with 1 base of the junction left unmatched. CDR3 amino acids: CAIRSGSSYNEQFF. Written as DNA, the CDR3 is TGTGCCATCAGAAGCGGGAGCTCCTACAATGAGCAGTTCTTC.

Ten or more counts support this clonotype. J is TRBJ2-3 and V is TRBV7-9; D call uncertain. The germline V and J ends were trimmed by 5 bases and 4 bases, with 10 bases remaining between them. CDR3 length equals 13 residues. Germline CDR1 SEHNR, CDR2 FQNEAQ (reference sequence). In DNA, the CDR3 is TGTGCCAGCAGCCGCGATGGAGCAGATACGCAGTATTTT. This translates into CASSRDGADTQYF. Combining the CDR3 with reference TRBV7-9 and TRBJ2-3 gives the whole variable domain DTGVSQNPRHKITKRGQNVTFRCDPISEHNRLYWYRQTLGQGPEFLTYFQNEAQLEKSRLLSDRFSAERPKGSFSTLEIQRTEQGDSAMYLCASSRDGADTQYFGPGTRLTVL.

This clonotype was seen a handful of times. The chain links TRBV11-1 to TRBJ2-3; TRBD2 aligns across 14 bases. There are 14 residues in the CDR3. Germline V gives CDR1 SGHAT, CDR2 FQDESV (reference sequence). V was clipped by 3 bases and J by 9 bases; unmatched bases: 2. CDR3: CASSLTSGRGTQYF. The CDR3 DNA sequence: TGTGCCAGCAGCTTGACTAGCGGGAGGGGCACGCAGTATTTT.

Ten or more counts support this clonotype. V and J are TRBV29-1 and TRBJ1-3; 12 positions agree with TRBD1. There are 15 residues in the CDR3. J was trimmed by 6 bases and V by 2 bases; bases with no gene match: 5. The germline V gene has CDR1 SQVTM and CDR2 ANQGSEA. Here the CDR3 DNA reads TGCAGCGTTGAAAGGGACAGGGGGCCTGAAAACACCATATATTTT. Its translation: CSVERDRGPENTIYF.

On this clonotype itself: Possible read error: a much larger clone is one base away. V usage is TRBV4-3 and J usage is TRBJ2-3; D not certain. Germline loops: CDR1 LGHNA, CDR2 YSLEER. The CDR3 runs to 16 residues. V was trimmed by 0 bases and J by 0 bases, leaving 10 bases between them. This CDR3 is CASSQEALVSTDTQYF. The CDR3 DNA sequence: TGCGCCAGCAGCCAAGAGGCGCTGGTGAGCACAGATACGCAGTATTTT.